A single sample is the source of the 8 T cell receptor beta chains below, sequenced in a study of cytomegalovirus exposure and HLA in healthy donors listed by TCRdb under 2017. The library was made by the immunoSEQ multiplex PCR assay. For the multiplex PCR, a mixture combining 60 forward primers for TCR Vbeta segments and 13 reverse primers for TCR Jbeta segments was used. This is the immuneACCESS table as TCRdb keeps it, with only in-frame sequences that have V and J called. A part of the clones is gone; compared with another copy, unresolved V genes explain less than half, and the rest is unexplained. The sample table shows some 120,000 clones, and roughly 69% are seen once. The leading ten clones occupy roughly 2.4% of the sample. Sample: PBMCs. These receptors were collected from a woman under 40 in good health and CMV-seronegative.

V and J are TRBV29-1 and TRBJ2-7; 9 bases match TRBD2. Germline assignment: CDR1 SQVTM and CDR2 ANQGSEA. The CDR3 loop spans 14 amino acids. After removal of 4 bases from V and 4 bases from J, the junction contained 8 bases not matched to a gene. CDR3 in amino acids: CSVASGIRTYEQYF. The CDR3 nucleotides are TGCAGCGTTGCTAGCGGGATAAGAACGTACGAGCAGTACTTC.

The chain combines TRBV6-6 with TRBJ2-1; D possibly corresponds to TRBD2 (5 bases). From germline, CDR1 is MNHNY and CDR2 SVGAGI (reference sequence). This CDR3 has 14 amino acids. The V end lost 5 bases, the J end lost 7 bases, and 15 bases lay between the germline ends. The DNA of the CDR3 is TGTGCCAGCAGTATAAACGGGGTTGGGAATGAGCAGTTCTTC. Translating it yields CASSINGVGNEQFF.

The chain uses TRBV2 and TRBJ1-6; D possibly corresponds to TRBD1 (5 bases). This CDR3 is built from 14 residues. Deletions cut 6 bases from V and 8 bases from J, with 14 bases between. Germline-derived CDR1 and CDR2 are SNHLY and FYNNEI. This CDR3 reads CASSLGTGDSPLHF. As DNA, the CDR3 is TGTGCCAGCAGCCTGGGGACTGGTGATTCACCCCTCCACTTT. The variable domain in full, completed from reference TRBV2 and TRBJ1-6, reads EPEVTQTPSHQVTQMGQEVILRCVPISNHLYFYWYRQILGQKVEFLVSFYNNEISEKSEIFDDQFSVERPDGSNFTLKIRSTKLEDSAMYFCASSLGTGDSPLHFGNGTRLTVT.

V gene TRBV5-1 combines with J gene TRBJ1-1; the D gene is possibly TRBD1 (6 bases). CDR1 is SGHRS, CDR2 YFSETQ, per germline. The V end lost 6 bases, the J end lost 2 bases, and 11 bases lay between the germline ends. CDR3 length: 13 residues. The CDR3 DNA reads as TGCGCCAGCACGACAGGTCGAAACACTGAAGCTTTCTTT. It translates to CASTTGRNTEAFF.

The V gene is TRBV18, the J gene TRBJ2-7; 8 bases align to TRBD2. Germline CDR1 reads KGHSH; CDR2 reads LQKENI. The CDR3 contains 15 residues. V was clipped by 3 bases and J by 4 bases; unmatched bases: 8. In DNA, the CDR3 is TGTGCCAGCTCACCGCAGCGGGAGAATTTATACGAGCAGTACTTC. Translation gives CASSPQRENLYEQYF.

The chain carries TRBV6-1 and TRBJ1-3, with D possibly matching TRBD1 (5 bases). The CDR3 loop spans 14 amino acids. Trimming took 1 base from V and 4 from J, leaving 8 bases between them. Germline V gene sequence: CDR1 MNHNS, CDR2 SASEGT. The CDR3 nucleotides are TGTGCCAGCAGTGAAGAGGGGCGAGGAAACACCATATATTTT. It specifies CASSEEGRGNTIYF.

The CDR3 reads CAWSASRIFTEAFF. As DNA, the CDR3 is TGTGCCTGGAGTGCTTCGAGGATTTTCACTGAAGCTTTCTTT. The chain uses TRBV30 and TRBJ1-1; D not resolved. The CDR3 consists of 14 residues. Between the trimmed V and J ends, which lost 1 base and 4 bases, there was a span of 13 bases. CDR1 and CDR2 (germline): GTSNPN, SVGIG (reference sequence).

V usage is TRBV2 and J usage is TRBJ1-6; D is undetermined. The germline V gene has CDR1 SNHLY and CDR2 FYNNEI. V was trimmed by 4 bases and J by 5 bases, leaving 9 bases between them. There are 14 residues in the CDR3. The CDR3 region has the DNA TGTGCCAGCAGTGTGGAGGCTGATAATTCACCCCTCCACTTT. Its protein is CASSVEADNSPLHF.